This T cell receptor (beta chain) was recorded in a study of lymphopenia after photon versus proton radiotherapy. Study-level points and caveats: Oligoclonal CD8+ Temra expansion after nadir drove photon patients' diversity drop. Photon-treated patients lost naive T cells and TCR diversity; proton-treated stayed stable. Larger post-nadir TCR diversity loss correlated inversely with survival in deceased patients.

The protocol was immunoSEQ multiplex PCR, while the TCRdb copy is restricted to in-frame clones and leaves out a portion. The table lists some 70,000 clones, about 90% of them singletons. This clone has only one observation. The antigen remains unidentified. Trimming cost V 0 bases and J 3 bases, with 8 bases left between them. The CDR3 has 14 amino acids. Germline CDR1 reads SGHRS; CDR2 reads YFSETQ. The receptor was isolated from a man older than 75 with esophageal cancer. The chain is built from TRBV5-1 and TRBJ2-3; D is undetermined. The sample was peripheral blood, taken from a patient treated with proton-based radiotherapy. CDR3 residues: CASSLEARTDTQYF. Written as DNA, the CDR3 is TGCGCCAGCAGCTTGGAGGCGAGGACAGATACGCAGTATTTT.